A selection of T cell receptor beta chains follows, all from one sample in a study of blood T cells in healthy people across ages. TCRdb recomputed calls from the 5' RACE reads with MiXCR, one row per CDR3 protein. The data hold about 640,000 distinct CDR3 sequences, with roughly 58% observed a single time. The sequenced sample consisted of blood. Receptors were obtained from a man in his 60s in good health. Each CDR3 is given with its conserved first and last residue. The order of the fields is V gene, J gene, CDR3 protein.

v_gene: TRBV20-1
j_gene: TRBJ1-2
CDR3aa: CSARTGVNYGYTF

v_gene: TRBV14
j_gene: TRBJ2-1
CDR3aa: CASSQVERYEQFF

v_gene: TRBV29-1
j_gene: TRBJ1-5
CDR3aa: CSVVVGDSNQPQHF

v_gene: TRBV25-1
j_gene: TRBJ2-7
CDR3aa: CASSDWVTDEQYF

v_gene: TRBV4-2
j_gene: TRBJ2-4
CDR3aa: CASSRTSDRGDIQYF

v_gene: TRBV20-1
j_gene: TRBJ2-5
CDR3aa: CSAHLAERGKQYF

v_gene: TRBV7-2
j_gene: TRBJ1-1
CDR3aa: CASSLVGLMNTEAFF

v_gene: TRBV20-1
j_gene: TRBJ2-1
CDR3aa: CSARGAGGVYNEQFF

v_gene: TRBV5-1
j_gene: TRBJ2-5
CDR3aa: CASSLRTSGIQETQYF

v_gene: TRBV6-4
j_gene: TRBJ2-3
CDR3aa: CASIPGPYTDTQYF

v_gene: TRBV11-3
j_gene: TRBJ2-7
CDR3aa: CASSSETFPYEQYF

v_gene: TRBV7-2
j_gene: TRBJ2-7
CDR3aa: CASSFTSGGYEQYF

v_gene: TRBV28
j_gene: TRBJ2-7
CDR3aa: CASSPTRLPYEQYF

v_gene: TRBV18
j_gene: TRBJ1-2
CDR3aa: CASSPSDSYGYTF